This entry concerns a single T cell receptor (beta chain). The sample comes from a study of blood T cell repertoires in COVID-19. Across the whole study: From the United States, Italy and Spain came samples of acute and convalescent COVID-19.

Only in-frame clones appear in the TCRdb table, and some are missing; sequencing was by immunoSEQ multiplex PCR. Of about 85,000 clones in the sample, roughly four fifths were seen once. CDR3 length equals 16 residues. J lost 6 bases, V lost 5 bases, and 16 bases had no gene match. CDR1 MDHEN and CDR2 SYDVKM come from the germline V gene. The rearrangement links TRBV28 to TRBJ2-7, with TRBD2 matching 7 bases. This receptor was obtained from a man aged 55 to 70 with acute or convalescent COVID-19. Specimen: peripheral blood. CDR3 sequence (DNA): TGTGCCAGCAGTCCACCCGTGGGGAGGGTCGGATCCGAGCAGTACTTC. Residues: CASSPPVGRVGSEQYF. Based on the CDR3 plus reference TRBV28 and TRBJ2-7, the full variable domain is DVKVTQSSRYLVKRTGEKVFLECVQDMDHENMFWYRQDPGLGLRLIYFSYDVKMKEKGDIPEGYSVSREKKERFSLILESASTNQTSMYLCASSPPVGRVGSEQYFGPGTRLTVT.